This passage covers 29 T cell receptor beta chains from one sample sequenced in a study of T cells after yellow fever vaccination. Using its own MiXCR run on the 5' RACE reads, TCRdb lists one record per CDR3 protein. The repertoire consists of a few hundred thousand distinct CDR3 sequences, with around 6.8% occurring once and the leading ten covering 15% to 20%. Here the sequenced sample was PBMCs, taken roughly seven weeks after the first yellow fever vaccination. The receptor source for this set is a man younger than 30 who received the YFV17D yellow fever vaccine.

The rearrangement joins TRBV6-5 to TRBJ2-7, with D possibly matching TRBD2 (5 bases). This CDR3 region has 14 residues. Germline V gene sequence: CDR1 MNHEY, CDR2 SVGAGI. V lost 6 bases and J 9 bases, leaving 21 bases between the germline ends. The CDR3 here is CASRNSPSGRVQYV. CDR3 DNA: TGTGCCAGCAGAAACTCGCCGAGCGGTCGGGTGCAGTACGTC.

This clonotype occurred many times. V and J are TRBV11-2 and TRBJ2-3, with a weak D call TRBD2 (6 bases). The germline V gene encodes CDR1 SGHAT and CDR2 FQNNGV. The CDR3 runs to 16 residues. V lost 3 bases and J lost 6, with 19 bases in between. DNA for the CDR3: TGTGCCAGCAGCTTTTGGCCGGGAGCGGCAGTTGATACGCAGTATTTT. Its translation: CASSFWPGAAVDTQYF.

Ten or more counts support this clonotype. The genes are TRBV11-2 and TRBJ1-2; weak D call: TRBD1 (5 bases). The germline gives CDR1 SGHAT, CDR2 FQNNGV. Trimming left V 5 bases short and J 2 bases short, with 30 bases between. The CDR3 has 20 residues. The CDR3, as DNA: TGTGCCAGCAGCACTCCCACCCGTCCAGGGCCCGCGAGATGGAACTATGGCTACACCTTC. Protein product: CASSTPTRPGPARWNYGYTF. The full variable domain, with the rest looked up from reference TRBV11-2 and TRBJ1-2, is EAGVAQSPRYKIIEKRQSVAFWCNPISGHATLYWYQQILGQGPKLLIQFQNNGVVDDSQLPKDRFSAERLKGVDSTLKIQPAKLEDSAVYLCASSTPTRPGPARWNYGYTFGSGTRLTVV.

There are many counts of this clonotype. In nucleotides, the CDR3 is TGTGCCAGCAGACCTCCACCTAACACTGAAGCTTTCTTT. It yields the protein CASRPPPNTEAFF. The V call is TRBV12-3 or TRBV12-4, the J call TRBJ1-1; D not resolved. Trimming took off 6 bases at V and 2 bases at J, with 10 bases between the two ends. The CDR3 runs to 13 residues.

This clonotype was detected ten times or more. The rearrangement links TRBV6-2 or TRBV6-3 to TRBJ1-1; D gene unclear. CDR1 MNHEY and CDR2 SVGEGT come from the germline V gene. The V end lost 1 base, the J end lost 3 bases, and 9 bases lay between the germline ends. CDR3 length: 14 amino acids. The CDR3 DNA reads TGTGCCAGCAGTTACTTCGGGAGGTACACTGAAGCTTTCTTT. Translated, it gives CASSYFGRYTEAFF.

This sequence joins TRBV7-9 and TRBJ2-7; D gene ambiguous. Trimming took 2 bases from V and 7 from J, leaving 9 bases between them. Germline CDR1 and CDR2: SEHNR and FQNEAQ (reference sequence). This CDR3 region has 12 residues. The DNA for the CDR3 is TGTGCCAGCAGCTTAAGTTGGTGGGAGCAGTACGTC. Translation gives CASSLSWWEQYV.

This clonotype was recorded many times. The gene calls are TRBV28 and TRBJ1-1, with D maybe TRBD1 (6 bases). Per the germline V gene, CDR1 is MDHEN and CDR2 is SYDVKM. The CDR3 has 14 residues. Trimming took 6 bases from V and 1 from J, leaving 12 bases between them. The CDR3 DNA sequence: TGTGCCAGCAGATCAGGGGTCGCGAACACTGAAGCTTTCTTT. It encodes CASRSGVANTEAFF.

This chain joins TRBV5-6 and TRBJ1-1; D remains unclear. With 2 bases removed from V and 3 bases from J, the gap between germline ends came to 8 bases. This CDR3 is 13 amino acids long. The germline CDR1 and CDR2 sequences are SGHDT and YYEEEE. Here the CDR3 reads CASSFGVDTEAFF. The CDR3 DNA is TGTGCCAGCAGCTTCGGAGTAGACACTGAAGCTTTCTTT.

This clonotype appeared a few times. The rearrangement links TRBV2 to TRBJ2-4; maybe TRBD2 (5 bases). The V gene's germline CDR1 is SNHLY and CDR2 FYNNEI. The CDR3 extends over 14 amino acids. V was pared by 2 bases and J by 1 base, with 6 bases between. The CDR3: CASSEREAKNIQYF. DNA of the CDR3: TGTGCCAGCAGTGAAAGGGAGGCCAAAAACATTCAGTACTTC.

This clonotype has only a few counts. The rearrangement joins TRBV28 to TRBJ1-5; the D is unclear. Trimming removed 5 bases from V and 7 bases from J, with 9 bases in between. The germline gives CDR1 MDHEN, CDR2 SYDVKM. This CDR3 spans 12 amino acids. The CDR3 loop is CASSTYWQPQHF. The CDR3 region has the DNA TGTGCCAGCAGTACTTATTGGCAGCCCCAGCATTTT. Variable domain in full (rest from reference TRBV28 and TRBJ1-5): DVKVTQSSRYLVKRTGEKVFLECVQDMDHENMFWYRQDPGLGLRLIYFSYDVKMKEKGDIPEGYSVSREKKERFSLILESASTNQTSMYLCASSTYWQPQHFGDGTRLSIL.

CDR3 residues: CASSPGQDLNYGYTF. The CDR3 DNA sequence: TGTGCCAGTAGTCCGGGACAGGATTTAAACTATGGCTACACCTTC. The rearrangement joins TRBV19 to TRBJ1-2; 8 nucleotides match TRBD1. Unmatched junction bases numbered 7, after V lost 5 bases and J lost 2 bases. Germline CDR1 reads LNHDA; CDR2 reads SQIVND (reference sequence). This CDR3 region has 15 residues. The entire variable domain, with the rest obtained from reference TRBV19 and TRBJ1-2, is as follows: DGGITQSPKYLFRKEGQNVTLSCEQNLNHDAMYWYRQDPGQGLRLIYYSQIVNDFQKGDIAEGYSVSREKKESFPLTVTSAQKNPTAFYLCASSPGQDLNYGYTFGSGTRLTVV.

The chain recombines TRBV2 with TRBJ2-7, with 7 bases fitting TRBD1. The CDR3 contains 15 residues. Unmatched junction bases numbered 7, after V lost 2 bases and J lost 3 bases. Per the germline V gene, CDR1 is SNHLY and CDR2 is FYNNEI. The CDR3 loop is CASSEKSRDSYEQYF. The CDR3 DNA reads as TGTGCCAGCAGTGAAAAGAGCCGGGACAGCTACGAGCAGTACTTC.

This clonotype was recorded at least ten times. The V and J genes are TRBV9 and TRBJ2-5; no reliable D call. There are 13 residues in the CDR3. Germline V lookup: CDR1 SGDLS, CDR2 YYNGEE. V was pared by 4 bases and J by 5 bases, with 12 bases between. CDR3 protein: CASSTRFGETQYF. CDR3 nucleotides: TGTGCCAGCAGCACCCGGTTCGGGGAGACCCAGTACTTC.

This clonotype occurred many times. The V call is TRBV7-3, the J call TRBJ2-1, with 10 bases that match TRBD1. This CDR3 has 16 residues. Germline loops: CDR1 SGHTA, CDR2 FQGTGA. Losses at the gene ends were 1 base for V and 7 bases for J; bases not matched to a gene: 7. Here the CDR3 reads CASSLIPGTGDNEQFF. CDR3 in DNA: TGTGCCAGCAGCTTAATCCCCGGGACAGGGGATAATGAGCAGTTCTTC.

In its sample, this clonotype was seen many times. For the CDR3, the DNA is TGCGCCAGCAGCTTGGGAGGGGGGCCAACAGATACGCAGTATTTT. This codes for CASSLGGGPTDTQYF. The V and J genes are TRBV5-1 and TRBJ2-3; D possibly uses TRBD1 or TRBD2 (6 bases each). Trimming removed 0 bases at V and 3 bases at J, with 11 bases between. This CDR3 has 15 amino acids. Germline lookup yields CDR1 SGHRS and CDR2 YFSETQ.

This clonotype has only a few counts. The V gene is TRBV7-2, the J gene TRBJ2-3; 8 bases agree with TRBD2. CDR1 and CDR2 from the germline V gene are SGHTA and FQGNSA. The CDR3 spans 16 residues. The V segment lost 2 bases and the J segment 2 bases; nucleotides outside the gene matches: 6. The chain's CDR3 is CASSLRGGGDTDTQYF. The CDR3 DNA is TGTGCCAGCAGCTTACGGGGGGGCGGGGACACAGATACGCAGTATTTT.

This clonotype has only a few counts. The chain joins TRBV10-3 to TRBJ2-5; 7 bases fit TRBD1. The CDR3 is 14 amino acids. After removal of 5 bases from V and 3 bases from J, the junction contained 6 bases not matched to a gene. CDR1 is ENHRY, CDR2 SYGVKD, per germline. CDR3 DNA: TGTGCCATCAGTTCAACCGGGACAGAAGAGACCCAGTACTTC. It yields the protein CAISSTGTEETQYF.

This clonotype has more than one count but fewer than ten. The chain joins TRBV28 to TRBJ2-4; perhaps TRBD1 as D (5 bases). The V and J ends lost 6 bases and 6 bases respectively, with 15 bases between them. The CDR3 consists of 14 residues. From germline, CDR1 is MDHEN and CDR2 SYDVKM. The CDR3: CASSSYSTGNIQYF. DNA of the CDR3: TGTGCCAGCAGCTCATACTCAACAGGAAACATTCAGTACTTC.

This chain uses TRBV12-5 with TRBJ2-7; D unclear. This CDR3 has 15 residues. Trimming stripped 0 bases from V and 2 bases from J, with 11 bases between. Germline CDR1 is LGHNT and CDR2 is FRNRAP. The CDR3 here is CASGLVRVGAYEQYF. DNA for the CDR3: TGTGCTAGTGGTTTGGTACGGGTGGGTGCCTACGAGCAGTACTTC.

This clonotype was detected only a few times. The chain recombines TRBV9 with TRBJ1-3; a possible D gene is TRBD1 (5 bases). This CDR3 region has 14 residues. Germline V gives CDR1 SGDLS, CDR2 YYNGEE. V was trimmed by 0 bases and J by 4 bases, leaving 8 bases between them. This CDR3 reads CASSVGGVGNTIYF. The CDR3 nucleotides read TGTGCCAGCAGCGTAGGGGGCGTCGGAAACACCATATATTTT.

The chain uses TRBV5-4 and TRBJ1-1; 7 bases align to TRBD1. Trimming cost V 0 bases and J 8 bases; bases outside gene matches: 4. Germline V gene lookup returns CDR1 SGHNT and CDR2 YYREEE (reference sequence). CDR3 length: 13 amino acids. The CDR3 DNA follows: TGTGCCAGCAGCTTGGGACAGGGTCTAGAAGCTTTCTTT. This encodes CASSLGQGLEAFF.

The rearrangement uses TRBV5-1 and TRBJ2-1; weak D call: TRBD2 (5 bases). V lost 1 base to trimming and J lost 0 bases, with 8 bases between them. Germline V gene data show CDR1 as SGHRS and CDR2 as YFSETQ. The CDR3 runs to 15 residues. The CDR3 loop reads CASSLSSRSYNEQFF. In DNA form, the CDR3 reads TGCGCCAGCAGCTTGTCTAGCCGCTCCTACAATGAGCAGTTCTTC.

V gene TRBV7-2 combines with J gene TRBJ1-6; weak D call: TRBD1 (5 bases). Trimming stripped 1 base from V and 8 bases from J, with 12 bases between. Per germline, CDR1 SGHTA and CDR2 FQGNSA. CDR3 length: 15 residues. In DNA, the CDR3 is TGTGCCAGCAGCTTAGTGGGGGGACCCCATTCACCCCTCCACTTT. Its translation: CASSLVGGPHSPLHF.

The chain recombines TRBV7-2 with TRBJ1-5; D gene unclear. Trimming shortened V by 5 bases and J by 7 bases, and 15 bases separated the two germline ends. The CDR3 loop spans 14 amino acids. The V gene's germline CDR1 is SGHTA and CDR2 FQGNSA. Here the CDR3 DNA reads TGTGCCAGCAGCATCGAGACTCGCGGGCAGCCCCAGCATTTT. It specifies CASSIETRGQPQHF.

This clonotype showed up many times. The chain links TRBV7-9 to TRBJ2-5, with 11 bases that match TRBD2. The CDR3 is made up of 14 amino acids. Germline CDR1 and CDR2: SEHNR and FQNEAQ (reference sequence). With V trimmed by 4 bases and J by 6 bases, 4 bases remained unmatched. The CDR3 loop is CASSYLAGGKTQYF. The DNA for the CDR3 is TGTGCCAGCAGCTACTTAGCGGGGGGGAAGACCCAGTACTTC.

This sequence joins TRBV29-1 and TRBJ2-5, with a possible D match to TRBD1 (5 bases). With 4 bases removed from V and 2 bases from J, the gap between germline ends came to 11 bases. Germline V lookup: CDR1 SQVTM, CDR2 ANQGSEA. The CDR3 consists of 13 residues. CDR3 protein: CSVVPAGQETQYF. CDR3 nucleotide sequence: TGCAGCGTTGTTCCGGCAGGGCAAGAGACCCAGTACTTC.

This clonotype has a handful of counts. This chain joins TRBV7-8 and TRBJ2-2, with 8 bases that match TRBD2. The CDR3 extends over 16 amino acids. V was clipped by 7 bases and J by 6 bases; unmatched bases: 13. CDR1 is SGHVS and CDR2 is FQNEAQ in the germline V gene. The CDR3 DNA sequence: TGTGCCAGCACCCCTGGGAGCGGGGGCGCCTCCGGGGAGCTGTTTTTT. Its protein is CASTPGSGGASGELFF.

This clonotype showed up just a few times. The chain couples TRBV20-1 to TRBJ2-1, with D perhaps matching TRBD2 (6 bases). This CDR3 is 16 amino acids long. CDR1 is DFQATT, CDR2 SNEGSKA, per germline (reference sequence). Trimming took off 1 base at V and 0 bases at J, with 13 bases between the two ends. CDR3 DNA sequence: TGCAGTGCTAGAGCCCCGGGACTTAGCTCCTACAATGAGCAGTTCTTC. This sequence encodes CSARAPGLSSYNEQFF.

The chain joins TRBV7-9 to TRBJ1-5; 7 bases line up with TRBD1. The V and J ends lost 6 bases and 7 bases, in that order; junction bases with no gene match: 9. Germline CDR1 is SEHNR and CDR2 is FQNEAQ (reference sequence). The CDR3 contains 14 residues. DNA of the CDR3: TGTGCCAGCAGTTATGAGGGGGCGAGACAGCCCCAGCATTTT. This codes for CASSYEGARQPQHF.